The present entry profiles one TCR beta chain with its context. The antigen remains unidentified. The CDR3 extends 3 residues past the end of the read, so its final part is completed from the germline J gene. This sample is part of a study of T cells in women clearing cervical HPV infection. Study at large: Cases were women with histologically confirmed HPV16-related CIN3 or worse, including a couple of invasive cancers. Cases' blood sampling followed lesion detection by median approximately 150 days (90 to 200).

Broader study findings: Controls had more TRBV6-7 (0.16%) than cases (about 0.11%).

The CDR3 loop spans 14 amino acids. The germline V gene encodes CDR1 MDHEN and CDR2 SYDVKM. The V and J ends lost 5 bases and 4 bases, in that order; junction bases with no gene match: 7. The assay was immunoSEQ multiplex PCR, and TCRdb's table has in-frame clones only and misses some. The sample totals under 45,000 clones; its top ten clones hold about 1.5%. The receptor was isolated from a woman between 18 and 69 years old with a cervical HPV16 infection that either progressed to CIN3+ or cleared (not recorded which). Sequenced: blood buffy coat. The J gene is TRBJ2-7, the V gene TRBV28; TRBD1 agrees at 8 bases. The covered CDR3 bases are TGTGCCAGCAGTCGGACAGGGAATTATTACGAG. The encoded protein is CASSRTGNYYE. The whole CDR3 protein is CASSRTGNYYEQYF.